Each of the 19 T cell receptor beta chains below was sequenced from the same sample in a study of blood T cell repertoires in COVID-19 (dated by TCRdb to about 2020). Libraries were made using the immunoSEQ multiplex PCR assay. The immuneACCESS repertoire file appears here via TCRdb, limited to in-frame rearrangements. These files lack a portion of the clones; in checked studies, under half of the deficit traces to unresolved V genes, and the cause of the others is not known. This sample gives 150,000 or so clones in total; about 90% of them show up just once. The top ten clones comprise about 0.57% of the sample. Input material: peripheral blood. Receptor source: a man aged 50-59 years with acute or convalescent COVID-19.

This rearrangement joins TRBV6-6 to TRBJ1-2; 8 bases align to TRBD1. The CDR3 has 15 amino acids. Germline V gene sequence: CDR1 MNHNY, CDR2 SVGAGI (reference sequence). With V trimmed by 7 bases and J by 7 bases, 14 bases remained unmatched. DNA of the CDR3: TGTGCCAGCACCAATCCGGAGACAGGGGACCCTGGCTACACCTTC. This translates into CASTNPETGDPGYTF.

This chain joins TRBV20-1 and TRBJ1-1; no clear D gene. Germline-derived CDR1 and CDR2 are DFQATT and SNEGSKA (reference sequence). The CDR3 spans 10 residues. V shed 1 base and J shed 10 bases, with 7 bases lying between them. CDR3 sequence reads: CSARVGPAFF. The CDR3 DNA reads TGCAGTGCTAGAGTGGGCCCAGCTTTCTTT.

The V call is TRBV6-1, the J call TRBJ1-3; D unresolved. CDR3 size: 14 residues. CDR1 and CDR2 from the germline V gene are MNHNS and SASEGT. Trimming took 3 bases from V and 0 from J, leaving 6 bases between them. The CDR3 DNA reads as TGTGCCAGCAGTGACACTTTCTCTGGAAACACCATATATTTT. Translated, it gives CASSDTFSGNTIYF.

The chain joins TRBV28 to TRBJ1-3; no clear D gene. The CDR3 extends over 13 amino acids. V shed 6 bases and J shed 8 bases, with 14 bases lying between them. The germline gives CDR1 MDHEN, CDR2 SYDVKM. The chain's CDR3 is CASRVREEDTIYF. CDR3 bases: TGTGCCAGCAGAGTAAGGGAGGAGGACACCATATATTTT.

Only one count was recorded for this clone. The CDR3 bases are TGTGCCAGCAAGATACACAGGGGGCCTCTAGAGACCCAGTACTTC. Translation gives CASKIHRGPLETQYF. This chain connects TRBV6-5 to TRBJ2-5; 9 bases are a match to TRBD1. V was pared by 7 bases and J by 4 bases, with 10 bases of the junction left unmatched. This CDR3 has 15 residues. The germline gives CDR1 MNHEY, CDR2 SVGAGI.

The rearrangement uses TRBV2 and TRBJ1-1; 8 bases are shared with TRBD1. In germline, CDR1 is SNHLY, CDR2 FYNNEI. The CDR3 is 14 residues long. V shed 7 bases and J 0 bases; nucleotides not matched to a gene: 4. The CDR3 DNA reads TGTGCCAGCAACGGACAGGGCCTGAACACTGAAGCTTTCTTT. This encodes CASNGQGLNTEAFF.

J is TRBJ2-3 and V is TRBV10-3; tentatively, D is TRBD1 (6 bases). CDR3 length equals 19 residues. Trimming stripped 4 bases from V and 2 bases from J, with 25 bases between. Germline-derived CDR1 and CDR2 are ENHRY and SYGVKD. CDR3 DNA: TGTGCCATCAGTGGCCCTCGCCCAGGGGCAGGGATTGCCACAGATACGCAGTATTTT. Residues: CAISGPRPGAGIATDTQYF.

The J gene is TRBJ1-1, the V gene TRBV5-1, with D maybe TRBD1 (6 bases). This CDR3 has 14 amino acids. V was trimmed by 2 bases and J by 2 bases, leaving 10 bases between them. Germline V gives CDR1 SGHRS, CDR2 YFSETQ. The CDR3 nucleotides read TGCGCCAGCAGCTTCACAGGGTCTAACACTGAAGCTTTCTTT. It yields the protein CASSFTGSNTEAFF.

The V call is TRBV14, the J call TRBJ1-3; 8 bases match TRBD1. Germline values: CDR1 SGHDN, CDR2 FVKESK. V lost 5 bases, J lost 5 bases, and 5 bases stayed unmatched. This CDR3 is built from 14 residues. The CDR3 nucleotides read TGTGCCAGCAGCAACCGACAGGGGAGAAACACCATATATTTT. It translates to CASSNRQGRNTIYF.

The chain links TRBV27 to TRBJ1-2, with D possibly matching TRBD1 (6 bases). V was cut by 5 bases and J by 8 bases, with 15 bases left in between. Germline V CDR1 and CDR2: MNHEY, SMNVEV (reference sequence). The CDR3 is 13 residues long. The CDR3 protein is CASSAAGARGYTF. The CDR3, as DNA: TGTGCCAGCAGTGCGGCGGGGGCGAGAGGCTACACCTTC.

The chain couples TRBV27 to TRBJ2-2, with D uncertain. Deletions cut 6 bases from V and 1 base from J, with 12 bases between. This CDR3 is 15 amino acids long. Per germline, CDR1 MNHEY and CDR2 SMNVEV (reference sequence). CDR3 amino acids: CASRREVVNTGELFF. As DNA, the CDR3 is TGTGCCAGCAGACGCGAGGTAGTGAACACCGGGGAGCTGTTTTTT.

CDR3 in DNA: TGTGCCAGCAGCTTACGGGGATCTCCTGGGGCCAACGTCCTGACTTTC. The encoded protein is CASSLRGSPGANVLTF. The V gene is TRBV7-2, the J gene TRBJ2-6; D may be TRBD2 (5 bases). Germline V gene lookup returns CDR1 SGHTA and CDR2 FQGNSA. There are 16 residues in the CDR3. V was clipped by 2 bases and J by 2 bases, with 10 bases between them. The full variable domain, completed using reference TRBV7-2 and TRBJ2-6, is GAGVSQSPSNKVTEKGKDVELRCDPISGHTALYWYRQSLGQGLEFLIYFQGNSAPDKSGLPSDRFSAERTGGSVSTLTIQRTQQEDSAVYLCASSLRGSPGANVLTFGAGSRLTVL.

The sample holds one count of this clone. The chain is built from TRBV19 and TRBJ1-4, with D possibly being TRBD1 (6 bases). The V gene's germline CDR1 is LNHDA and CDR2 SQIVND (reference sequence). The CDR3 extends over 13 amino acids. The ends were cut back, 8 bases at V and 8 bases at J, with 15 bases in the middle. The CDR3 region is CASQWGLGEKLFF. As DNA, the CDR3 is TGTGCCAGTCAGTGGGGGCTTGGAGAAAAACTGTTTTTT.

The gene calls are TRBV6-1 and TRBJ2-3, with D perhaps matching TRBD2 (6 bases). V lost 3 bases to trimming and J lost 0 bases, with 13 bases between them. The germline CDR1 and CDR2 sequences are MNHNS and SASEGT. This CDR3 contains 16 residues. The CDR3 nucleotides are TGTGCCAGCAGTGAGGGTGTGGCGGGAAGCACAGATACGCAGTATTTT. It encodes CASSEGVAGSTDTQYF.

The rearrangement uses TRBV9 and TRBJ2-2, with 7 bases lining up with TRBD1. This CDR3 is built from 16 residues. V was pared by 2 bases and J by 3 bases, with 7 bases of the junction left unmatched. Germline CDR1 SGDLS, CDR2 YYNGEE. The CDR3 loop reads CASSVGKGAYTGELFF. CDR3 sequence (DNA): TGTGCCAGCAGCGTTGGAAAGGGGGCTTACACCGGGGAGCTGTTTTTT.

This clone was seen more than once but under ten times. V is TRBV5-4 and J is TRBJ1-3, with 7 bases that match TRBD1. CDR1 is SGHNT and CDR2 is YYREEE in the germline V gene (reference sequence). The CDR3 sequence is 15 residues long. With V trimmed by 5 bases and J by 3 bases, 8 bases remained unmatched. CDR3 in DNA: TGTGCCAGCAGTTCCCGACAGGGTTTTGGAAACACCATATATTTT. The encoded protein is CASSSRQGFGNTIYF.

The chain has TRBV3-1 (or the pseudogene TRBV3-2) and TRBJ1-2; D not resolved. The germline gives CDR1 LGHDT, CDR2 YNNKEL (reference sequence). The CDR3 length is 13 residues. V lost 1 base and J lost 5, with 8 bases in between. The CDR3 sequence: CASSQGQSYGYTF. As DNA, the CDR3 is TGTGCCAGCAGCCAAGGCCAGTCTTATGGCTACACCTTC.

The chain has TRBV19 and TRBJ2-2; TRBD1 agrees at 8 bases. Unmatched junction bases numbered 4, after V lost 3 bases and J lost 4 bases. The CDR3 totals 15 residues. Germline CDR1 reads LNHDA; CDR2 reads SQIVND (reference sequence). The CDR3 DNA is TGTGCCAGTAGTATTGCAGGGGGCTCCACCGGGGAGCTGTTTTTT. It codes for CASSIAGGSTGELFF. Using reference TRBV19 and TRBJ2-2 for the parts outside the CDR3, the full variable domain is DGGITQSPKYLFRKEGQNVTLSCEQNLNHDAMYWYRQDPGQGLRLIYYSQIVNDFQKGDIAEGYSVSREKKESFPLTVTSAQKNPTAFYLCASSIAGGSTGELFFGEGSRLTVL.

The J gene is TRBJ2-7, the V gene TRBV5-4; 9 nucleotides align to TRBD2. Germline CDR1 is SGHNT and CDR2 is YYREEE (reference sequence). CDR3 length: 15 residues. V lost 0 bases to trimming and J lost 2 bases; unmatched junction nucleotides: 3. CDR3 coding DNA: TGTGCCAGCAGCTTGGCGACTAGCGGAACCTACGAGCAGTACTTC. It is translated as CASSLATSGTYEQYF.